A selection of T cell receptor beta chains follows, all from one sample in a study of T cell repertoires in ileal Crohn's disease. TCRdb's copy holds only in-frame clones and misses some; the assay was immunoSEQ multiplex PCR. The profile covers roughly 5,000 clones, with around 87% appearing a single time and around 5% taken by the ten largest. Source material: ileal tissue. The receptors stem from an adult with Crohn's disease. CDR3s leave out the opening cysteine and the closing phenylalanine or tryptophan. Clone size is stated in some rows and not others, as once, few, many or a class when expanded.

j_call v_call clone_size cdr3_aa
TRBJ2-3 TRBV27 few ASSFVSRGGKNTQY
TRBJ1-5 TRBV2 NA ASSENSGYGQPQH
TRBJ2-7 TRBV27 few ASRNGGTSGVYEQY
TRBJ2-2 TRBV27 NA ASRPTRSGELF
TRBJ1-1 TRBV10-3 few AIRSTGEAF
TRBJ1-5 TRBV15 NA ATSSVSGAALNQPQH
TRBJ1-4 TRBV18 NA ASSPLSATNEKLF
TRBJ1-3 TRBV5-1 NA ASSLRDSGPGNTIY
TRBJ2-2 TRBV29-1 NA SVETATGSTGELF
TRBJ2-7 TRBV7-9 NA ASSSYSYEQY
TRBJ1-6 TRBV28 NA ASSFGQSWGYMNSPLH
TRBJ1-2 TRBV5-6 NA ASSRDRVYGYT
TRBJ1-1 TRBV2 NA ASSRGTGYTEAF
TRBJ2-5 TRBV7-9 NA ASSTGLAVQETQY
TRBJ2-1 TRBV30 NA AVGGQGEQF
TRBJ1-2 TRBV27 NA ASSLSGASYT
TRBJ2-5 TRBV11-2 NA ASSLGSSGAETQY
TRBJ1-6 TRBV9 NA ASSQYLVYHSPLH
TRBJ2-7 TRBV6-1 few ASGRTEGYEQY
TRBJ2-7 TRBV2 NA ATQETRLVYEQY
TRBJ2-3 TRBV28 NA ASTPRRTTSATQY
TRBJ2-7 TRBV5-4 NA ASSTGLALEQY
TRBJ2-5 TRBV28 NA ASSEMGGDQETQY
TRBJ2-2 TRBV5-6 NA ASSRQGGGTGELF
TRBJ2-3 TRBV10-3 once AISETHWGGTMRTDTQY
TRBJ1-1 TRBV4-1 NA ASSLRGMNTEAF
TRBJ1-4 TRBV7-9 once ASSLTGQGTTNEKLF
TRBJ2-7 TRBV28 NA ASSLSPRTGAALEQY
TRBJ2-5 TRBV5-1 NA ASSSGLAGGMQETQY
TRBJ1-1 TRBV11-2 NA ASNDRGRMNTEAF
TRBJ2-7 TRBV4-3 NA ASSQVRGNHEQY
TRBJ1-3 TRBV9 NA ASSVVPDSGNTIY
TRBJ1-5 TRBV28 NA ASSPETGRNQPQH
TRBJ2-1 TRBV2 NA ASSVGLVVSYNEQF
TRBJ2-1 TRBV30 NA AWSVGREVHNEQF
TRBJ1-4 TRBV27 NA ASRSGQDNEKLF
TRBJ1-2 TRBV18 NA ASRQGDGYGYT
TRBJ2-7 TRBV5-6 NA ASSGDRGLSYEQY
TRBJ1-5 TRBV5-4 NA ASSLDRDQPQH
TRBJ2-1 TRBV28 once ASSSGTSRNEQF
TRBJ2-7 TRBV5-1 NA ASSFAQGAEQY
TRBJ2-1 TRBV2 NA ASGRGGSSYNEQF
TRBJ2-1 TRBV4-1 once ASSQGDRGNEQF
TRBJ1-1 TRBV14 NA ASSQQGYTEAF
TRBJ1-3 TRBV5-1 NA ASSLSQGGNTIY
TRBJ1-4 TRBV5-1 NA ASSGQGATNEKLF
TRBJ1-1 TRBV5-1 once ASSFLFGVDAEAF
TRBJ1-2 TRBV5-1 once ASSLGQGDGYT
TRBJ2-1 TRBV7-8 NA ASSAQSGGYNEQF
TRBJ2-1 TRBV4-3 NA ASSQDYLGARSNEQF
TRBJ2-2 TRBV7-2 once ASSLRLAGNTGELF
TRBJ1-4 TRBV18 NA ASSPNYGEKLF
TRBJ1-4 TRBV30 once AWSWGRNEKLF
TRBJ1-4 TRBV6-5 NA ASRLTGFGEKLF
TRBJ1-3 TRBV7-9 once ASSLWGGTFSGNTIY